Presented here are 25 T cell receptor beta chains from one specimen sequenced in a study of OX40 agonist ivuxolimab in advanced cancers. Using immunoSEQ multiplex PCR, the repertoire was profiled, and TCRdb retains in-frame clones only, with some absent. Of around 35,000 clones in the sample, about 76% are singletons; the top ten hold about 1.3%. The sample consisted of CD4+ or CD8+ T cells sorted from blood, taken in a trial of the OX40 agonist ivuxolimab. Source of these receptors: an adult with an advanced solid tumor such as melanoma, head and neck, liver or kidney cancer.

The chain carries TRBV7-9 and TRBJ2-2; the match to TRBD1 covers 7 bases. CDR1 is SEHNR and CDR2 is FQNEAQ in the germline V gene (reference sequence). The J segment lost 2 bases and the V segment lost 2 bases, leaving 2 bases of the junction unmatched. The CDR3 consists of 15 residues. CDR3 nucleotides: TGTGCCAGCAGCTTAACAGGGGTTAACACCGGGGAGCTGTTTTTT. Its protein is CASSLTGVNTGELFF.

This chain uses TRBV7-8 with TRBJ1-3, with TRBD1 identical over 8 bases. Germline CDR1 is SGHVS and CDR2 is FQNEAQ. V lost 5 bases, J lost 4 bases, and 4 bases stayed unmatched. The CDR3 loop spans 14 amino acids. This CDR3 is CASSRGQGGNTIYF. CDR3 sequence (DNA): TGTGCCAGCAGCCGTGGACAGGGAGGAAACACCATATATTTT.

The rearrangement uses TRBV9 and TRBJ2-3; TRBD1 aligns across 8 bases. Looked up from germline, CDR1 is SGDLS and CDR2 is YYNGEE. The CDR3 covers 13 residues. J gave up 4 bases and V 4 bases, and 2 bases lay outside the gene matches. The CDR3, as DNA: TGTGCCAGCAGCTTACAGGGGGCAGATACGCAGTATTTT. It codes for CASSLQGADTQYF.

The chain carries TRBV18 and TRBJ2-3; 11 bases map to TRBD2. CDR1 and CDR2 (germline): KGHSH, LQKENI. This CDR3 has 17 residues. V was pared by 2 bases and J by 3 bases, with 7 bases of the junction left unmatched. CDR3 loop: CASSPSTLAGGTDTQYF. CDR3 in DNA: TGTGCCAGCTCACCATCCACCCTAGCGGGAGGAACAGATACGCAGTATTTT.

This clone was seen a few times. The gene calls are TRBV14 and TRBJ1-2; D gene ambiguous. V dropped 1 base and J dropped 5 bases, with 14 bases sitting between them. From germline, CDR1 is SGHDN and CDR2 FVKESK. This CDR3 spans 15 amino acids. DNA of the CDR3: TGTGCCAGCAGCCAAGGTACCTGGTTCGGGTATGGCTACACCTTC. This translates into CASSQGTWFGYGYTF.

This chain links TRBV7-9 with TRBJ1-1, with TRBD1 as a possible D gene (6 bases). V lost 5 bases and J lost 0, with 10 bases in between. Germline CDR1 reads SEHNR; CDR2 reads FQNEAQ (reference sequence). The CDR3 runs 14 residues. This CDR3 reads CASSPTGLNTEAFF. CDR3 DNA: TGTGCCAGCAGCCCCACAGGGTTGAACACTGAAGCTTTCTTT.

The chain uses TRBV7-2 and TRBJ2-7, with 8 bases that match TRBD2. This CDR3 spans 15 amino acids. The trim removed 3 bases at V and 0 bases at J, leaving 4 bases unmatched. Germline loops: CDR1 SGHTA, CDR2 FQGNSA. The CDR3 DNA reads TGTGCCAGCAGCTTGTTCGCGGGAGGCTCCTACGAGCAGTACTTC. Translating gives CASSLFAGGSYEQYF.

The chain couples TRBV4-3 to TRBJ1-4; 10 bases map to TRBD1. The V segment lost 0 bases and the J segment 5 bases; nucleotides outside the gene matches: 0. The V gene's germline CDR1 is LGHNA and CDR2 YSLEER. CDR3 size: 15 residues. CDR3 sequence reads: CASSQEGQGNEKLFF. Here the CDR3 DNA reads TGCGCCAGCAGCCAAGAGGGACAGGGGAATGAAAAACTGTTTTTT.

V gene TRBV7-2 combines with J gene TRBJ1-1; no clear D gene. The CDR3 runs 16 residues. The V gene's germline CDR1 is SGHTA and CDR2 FQGNSA. V was cut by 2 bases and J by 6 bases, with 19 bases left in between. The CDR3 sequence: CASSLLGVGVGPEAFF. CDR3 nucleotides: TGTGCCAGCAGCTTACTCGGGGTAGGCGTCGGCCCTGAAGCTTTCTTT.

This chain joins TRBV9 and TRBJ2-2, with D unclear. V gave up 4 bases and J gave up 6 bases, with 10 bases separating them. Per the germline V gene, CDR1 is SGDLS and CDR2 is YYNGEE. The CDR3 has 13 residues. CDR3 DNA sequence: TGTGCCAGCAGCCCAAGTGGCCCCGGGGAGCTGTTTTTT. Translated: CASSPSGPGELFF.

Worth noting for this clone: The identical CDR3 is also encoded by other nucleotide sequences in the sample. The chain is built from TRBV9 and TRBJ1-3, with D unclear. Germline V gives CDR1 SGDLS, CDR2 YYNGEE. V was trimmed by 3 bases and J by 4 bases, leaving 5 bases between them. The CDR3 spans 12 residues. This CDR3 is CASSEGGNTIYF. The CDR3 nucleotides are TGTGCCAGCAGCGAGGGAGGAAACACCATATATTTT.

The CDR3 nucleotides read TGTGCCAGCAGTGACAGGGCGTTTGGCACAGATACGCAGTATTTT. Its translation: CASSDRAFGTDTQYF. The chain joins TRBV2 to TRBJ2-3, with D perhaps matching TRBD1 (5 bases). This CDR3 has 15 amino acids. V lost 3 bases and J 1 base, leaving 11 bases between the germline ends. Germline CDR1 and CDR2: SNHLY and FYNNEI.

V and J are TRBV7-2 and TRBJ1-5; possible D gene TRBD1, 5 bases. V dropped 0 bases and J dropped 6 bases, with 18 bases sitting between them. The CDR3 is made up of 17 amino acids. Germline CDR1 SGHTA, CDR2 FQGNSA. The CDR3 sequence is CASSLAGGTPFGQPQHF. The CDR3 DNA sequence: TGTGCCAGCAGCTTAGCGGGCGGGACGCCTTTCGGTCAGCCCCAGCATTTT.

V is TRBV6-6 and J is TRBJ1-5; TRBD1 agrees at 9 bases. The germline V gene has CDR1 MNHNY and CDR2 SVGAGI (reference sequence). The CDR3 sequence is 13 residues long. V was pared by 10 bases and J by 3 bases, with 4 bases of the junction left unmatched. The CDR3 region is CATGTGHNQPQHF. The DNA for the CDR3 is TGTGCCACCGGGACAGGGCACAATCAGCCCCAGCATTTT.

This clone was seen only once. The J gene is TRBJ1-2, the V gene TRBV7-9, with D unclear. V was pared by 6 bases and J by 8 bases, with 16 bases between. Germline V gene data show CDR1 as SEHNR and CDR2 as FQNEAQ (reference sequence). The CDR3 sequence is 13 residues long. The CDR3 region has the DNA TGTGCCAGCAGTTTGCAGAAATGGGAGGGCTACACCTTC. Protein sequence: CASSLQKWEGYTF.

V is TRBV10-3 and J is TRBJ1-1; 9 positions match TRBD1. CDR1 and CDR2 (germline): ENHRY, SYGVKD. This CDR3 has 14 amino acids. Unmatched junction bases numbered 7, after V lost 10 bases and J lost 1 base. CDR3: CATGDRDSNTEAFF. CDR3 nucleotides: TGTGCCACCGGGGACAGGGACTCGAACACTGAAGCTTTCTTT.

This clone was seen only a few times. The V gene is TRBV2, the J gene TRBJ1-5, with 8 positions matching TRBD1. The CDR3 has 15 residues. From germline, CDR1 is SNHLY and CDR2 FYNNEI. The V gene end was trimmed by 3 bases and the J gene end by 3 bases; junction bases not matched to a gene: 4. The CDR3 loop is CASSEQGAVNQPQHF. Here the CDR3 DNA reads TGTGCCAGCAGTGAGCAGGGGGCCGTCAATCAGCCCCAGCATTTT. The whole variable domain, filled in from reference TRBV2 and TRBJ1-5, reads EPEVTQTPSHQVTQMGQEVILRCVPISNHLYFYWYRQILGQKVEFLVSFYNNEISEKSEIFDDQFSVERPDGSNFTLKIRSTKLEDSAMYFCASSEQGAVNQPQHFGDGTRLSIL.

The CDR3 DNA reads as TGTGCCAGTAGCCAGGCGGGGCTGAATTCACCCCTCCACTTT. This sequence encodes CASSQAGLNSPLHF. The V call is TRBV19, the J call TRBJ1-6; weak D call: TRBD1 (5 bases). V was cut by 6 bases and J by 7 bases, with 13 bases left in between. CDR1 LNHDA and CDR2 SQIVND come from the germline V gene (reference sequence). This CDR3 spans 14 amino acids.

This rearrangement joins TRBV4-3 to TRBJ2-1; D remains unclear. This CDR3 spans 15 amino acids. V was cut by 1 base and J by 7 bases, with 14 bases left in between. Germline V gene sequence: CDR1 LGHNA, CDR2 YSLEER. The CDR3 coding sequence is TGCGCCAGCAGCCAAGGATACAACTCACTAAATGAGCAGTTCTTC. Translated, it gives CASSQGYNSLNEQFF.

The J gene is TRBJ2-2, the V gene TRBV11-2; no clear D gene. V dropped 1 base and J dropped 0 bases, with 3 bases sitting between them. The CDR3 loop spans 14 amino acids. Germline CDR1 is SGHAT and CDR2 is FQNNGV. CDR3 DNA sequence: TGTGCCAGCAGCTTAGGGTCGAACACCGGGGAGCTGTTTTTT. It codes for CASSLGSNTGELFF.

The chain combines TRBV7-2 with TRBJ1-6, with D perhaps TRBD1 (6 bases). Germline loops: CDR1 SGHTA, CDR2 FQGNSA. Trimming stripped 4 bases from V and 10 bases from J, with 14 bases between. The CDR3 loop spans 14 amino acids. The CDR3 coding sequence is TGTGCCAGCAGCTCGACAACAGGGAAGTCACCCCTCCACTTT. It specifies CASSSTTGKSPLHF.

The chain employs TRBV7-2 and TRBJ2-5; maybe TRBD1 (6 bases). The CDR3 loop spans 15 amino acids. Trimming stripped 5 bases from V and 5 bases from J, with 18 bases between. Germline CDR1 SGHTA, CDR2 FQGNSA. CDR3 nucleotides: TGTGCCAGCAGCCTGAACACAGGGAAAATCGAGACCCAGTACTTC. It encodes CASSLNTGKIETQYF.

This sequence joins TRBV2 and TRBJ1-5; 8 bases align to TRBD1. The CDR3 spans 15 residues. Per germline, CDR1 SNHLY and CDR2 FYNNEI. J was trimmed by 1 base and V by 6 bases; bases with no gene match: 5. As DNA, the CDR3 is TGTGCCAGCAGGTGGACAGGGTTGAGCAATCAGCCCCAGCATTTT. This encodes CASRWTGLSNQPQHF.

This chain joins TRBV5-6 and TRBJ1-2; D is uncertain. From germline, CDR1 is SGHDT and CDR2 YYEEEE. Trimming pared 0 bases from V and 6 bases from J, leaving 12 bases between. This CDR3 region has 14 residues. The CDR3 DNA reads TGTGCCAGCAGCTTGGGGATCCGGCCGGATGGCTACACCTTC. Translating it yields CASSLGIRPDGYTF.

This sequence joins TRBV19 and TRBJ1-1, with D maybe TRBD1 (5 bases). This CDR3 contains 14 residues. CDR1 and CDR2 (germline): LNHDA, SQIVND (reference sequence). With 4 bases removed from V and 3 bases from J, the gap between germline ends came to 12 bases. For the CDR3, the DNA is TGTGCCAGTAGTACTACGGGGGGGGACACTGAAGCTTTCTTT. As protein: CASSTTGGDTEAFF.